This is a list of T cell receptor beta chains from one sample in a study of blood T cell repertoires in COVID-19. Measured with immunoSEQ multiplex PCR; TCRdb has only the in-frame clones, and not every one. This table has under 200,000 clones, 88% appearing once. Sequenced input: PBMCs or T cells enriched from blood (not recorded which). Every receptor here comes from a woman between 45 and 65 years old who had recovered from COVID-19. Both conserved end residues are part of each CDR3. D genes are given only for firm matches.

D gene: TRBD1; V gene: TRBV14; J gene: TRBJ2-1; CDR3 protein: CASSLGQGRAGEQFF
D gene: NA; V gene: TRBV3-1/TRBV3-2; J gene: TRBJ2-1; CDR3 protein: CASSPNGGEQFF
D gene: TRBD1; V gene: TRBV27; J gene: TRBJ2-5; CDR3 protein: CASSSGQGRETQYF
D gene: NA; V gene: TRBV5-1; J gene: TRBJ2-2; CDR3 protein: CASSLESVTGELFF
D gene: TRBD1; V gene: TRBV19; J gene: TRBJ1-5; CDR3 protein: CASGDRGYQPQHF
D gene: NA; V gene: TRBV4-3; J gene: TRBJ1-1; CDR3 protein: CASSQGFTESTEAFF
D gene: TRBD2; V gene: TRBV11-3; J gene: TRBJ2-1; CDR3 protein: CASSRYGEGEQFF
D gene: NA; V gene: TRBV7-2; J gene: TRBJ2-1; CDR3 protein: CASSLAMGGRDGDYNEQFF
D gene: TRBD1; V gene: TRBV19; J gene: TRBJ2-1; CDR3 protein: CASSRTGGYYNEQFF
D gene: NA; V gene: TRBV11-2; J gene: TRBJ2-5; CDR3 protein: CASSSSGGGHETQYF
D gene: NA; V gene: TRBV12-3/TRBV12-4; J gene: TRBJ1-1; CDR3 protein: CASSLNLKAFF
D gene: NA; V gene: TRBV4-3; J gene: TRBJ1-1; CDR3 protein: CASSPNPGGNTEAFF
D gene: NA; V gene: TRBV27; J gene: TRBJ1-1; CDR3 protein: CASTPSGRNTEAFF
D gene: TRBD1; V gene: TRBV5-1; J gene: TRBJ1-5; CDR3 protein: CASSLEGTGSQPQHF
D gene: TRBD2; V gene: TRBV19; J gene: TRBJ2-4; CDR3 protein: CASSGRGGHKNIQYF
D gene: NA; V gene: TRBV9; J gene: TRBJ1-4; CDR3 protein: CASSPRGGRNEKLFF
D gene: NA; V gene: TRBV18; J gene: TRBJ1-1; CDR3 protein: CASSPMGQPIEAFF
D gene: NA; V gene: TRBV7-9; J gene: TRBJ1-1; CDR3 protein: CASSLVGGYTEAFF
D gene: TRBD1; V gene: TRBV6-5; J gene: TRBJ1-1; CDR3 protein: CASSYGTVGTEAFF
D gene: TRBD1; V gene: TRBV29-1; J gene: TRBJ1-2; CDR3 protein: CSVGGRGSDYGYTF
D gene: NA; V gene: TRBV11-2; J gene: TRBJ2-1; CDR3 protein: CASSLGGPLSHEQFF
D gene: NA; V gene: TRBV20-1; J gene: TRBJ2-7; CDR3 protein: CSAPLRYEQYF
D gene: TRBD2; V gene: TRBV6-2/TRBV6-3; J gene: TRBJ2-1; CDR3 protein: CASSYSLAGYNEQFF
D gene: NA; V gene: TRBV14; J gene: TRBJ1-2; CDR3 protein: CASSLSLTSYGYTF
D gene: TRBD1; V gene: TRBV5-4; J gene: TRBJ1-1; CDR3 protein: CASRAGTANTEAFF
D gene: NA; V gene: TRBV4-1; J gene: TRBJ2-7; CDR3 protein: CASSQEPRAFTEQYF
D gene: NA; V gene: TRBV27; J gene: TRBJ2-2; CDR3 protein: CASKGGSTGELFF
D gene: NA; V gene: TRBV9; J gene: TRBJ2-7; CDR3 protein: CASGRTEYEQYF
D gene: TRBD1; V gene: TRBV2; J gene: TRBJ2-4; CDR3 protein: CASRRGGASKNIQYF
D gene: TRBD1; V gene: TRBV5-1; J gene: TRBJ1-5; CDR3 protein: CASSPNVDGQGGGQPQHF
D gene: TRBD1; V gene: TRBV6-2/TRBV6-3; J gene: TRBJ1-2; CDR3 protein: CASSYSTGQGSRSYGYTF
D gene: NA; V gene: TRBV27; J gene: TRBJ1-1; CDR3 protein: CASSFLQPGSTEAFF
D gene: TRBD1; V gene: TRBV7-9; J gene: TRBJ2-7; CDR3 protein: CASSLGGDRRLARREQYF
D gene: TRBD2; V gene: TRBV6-5; J gene: TRBJ2-1; CDR3 protein: CASNRGGAANEQFF
D gene: TRBD2; V gene: TRBV5-1; J gene: TRBJ2-3; CDR3 protein: CASTRGGGAESTDTQYF
D gene: NA; V gene: TRBV6-2/TRBV6-3; J gene: TRBJ1-4; CDR3 protein: CASSYSGPEKLFF
D gene: TRBD2; V gene: TRBV7-2; J gene: TRBJ2-4; CDR3 protein: CASSWTSGGQIQYF
D gene: NA; V gene: TRBV7-9; J gene: TRBJ1-3; CDR3 protein: CASSREGAGNTIYF
D gene: NA; V gene: TRBV7-2; J gene: TRBJ1-4; CDR3 protein: CASSPSGGGDEKLFF
D gene: NA; V gene: TRBV6-9; J gene: TRBJ2-5; CDR3 protein: CASSYFPEETQYF
D gene: TRBD1; V gene: TRBV6-6; J gene: TRBJ1-2; CDR3 protein: CASSSGQETYGYTF